Below, 6 T cell receptor beta chains from the same sample are listed, as sequenced in a study of shared clonotypes between healthy human individuals (dated by TCRdb to the early 2020s). The library relied on the immunoSEQ multiplex PCR assay. Imported from immuneACCESS, the table was reduced by TCRdb to in-frame sequences with V and J called. These copies leave out some clones; in studies compared against another copy, an unresolved V gene accounts for under half, and the cause of the remainder is not known. This sample comprises 2.5 million or so clones, more than 80% of them detected only once. The ten largest account for around 0.14% of the sample. The sequenced material came from naive CD4+ T cells sorted from blood. The cell subset or site label, as the study defines it: CD45RA+ positively selected. The receptors shown here come from a man younger than 30 in good health.

V and J are TRBV28 and TRBJ1-2; 8 bases fit TRBD1. CDR1 and CDR2 (germline): MDHEN, SYDVKM. There are 15 residues in the CDR3. After removal of 10 bases from V and 4 bases from J, the junction contained 14 bases not matched to a gene. As DNA, the CDR3 is TGTGCCATCGAACTGAGACAGGGGCCTTCCTATGGCTACACCTTC. Its translation: CAIELRQGPSYGYTF.

The chain has TRBV7-2 and TRBJ2-3; TRBD2 is a possible D gene (6 bases). Between the trimmed V and J ends, which lost 5 bases and 6 bases, there was a span of 12 bases. CDR3 size: 13 residues. Germline V gene data show CDR1 as SGHTA and CDR2 as FQGNSA. Here the CDR3 DNA reads TGTGCCAGCAGCCCGGGGGATGGGGATACGCAGTATTTT. This encodes CASSPGDGDTQYF.

The chain employs TRBV11-2 and TRBJ1-1, with a tentative D call TRBD1 (5 bases). The V gene lost 1 base and the J gene lost 5 bases, with 14 bases spanning the gap. The CDR3 sequence is 15 residues long. Germline lookup yields CDR1 SGHAT and CDR2 FQNNGV. The CDR3 is CASSLGPGGVTEAFF. The CDR3 DNA follows: TGTGCCAGCAGCTTAGGCCCGGGAGGGGTGACTGAAGCTTTCTTT. Full variable domain (outside the CDR3, taken from reference TRBV11-2 and TRBJ1-1): EAGVAQSPRYKIIEKRQSVAFWCNPISGHATLYWYQQILGQGPKLLIQFQNNGVVDDSQLPKDRFSAERLKGVDSTLKIQPAKLEDSAVYLCASSLGPGGVTEAFFGQGTRLTVV.

The chain couples TRBV4-1 to TRBJ2-5; 9 bases map to TRBD2. J was trimmed by 5 bases and V by 4 bases; bases with no gene match: 11. CDR3 length: 16 amino acids. CDR1 and CDR2 (germline): MGHRA, YSYEKL. The CDR3 protein is CASSLFSGTSTETQYF. DNA of the CDR3: TGCGCCAGCAGCCTATTTTCCGGGACTAGCACGGAGACCCAGTACTTC.

V usage is TRBV11-2 and J usage is TRBJ1-1; no definite D call. Trimming stripped 1 base from V and 1 base from J, with 13 bases between. The CDR3 covers 16 residues. Germline V gene data show CDR1 as SGHAT and CDR2 as FQNNGV. The CDR3 DNA reads TGTGCCAGCAGCTTAGTGCCCCGGGCCTCGAACACTGAAGCTTTCTTT. This gives the protein CASSLVPRASNTEAFF. Together with reference TRBV11-2 and TRBJ1-1, the CDR3 gives the full variable domain: EAGVAQSPRYKIIEKRQSVAFWCNPISGHATLYWYQQILGQGPKLLIQFQNNGVVDDSQLPKDRFSAERLKGVDSTLKIQPAKLEDSAVYLCASSLVPRASNTEAFFGQGTRLTVV.

The chain has TRBV4-1 and TRBJ1-2; D is unresolved. Germline loops: CDR1 MGHRA, CDR2 YSYEKL. The CDR3 is made up of 16 amino acids. With 0 bases removed from V and 5 bases from J, the gap between germline ends came to 16 bases. The DNA for the CDR3 is TGCGCCAGCAGCCAAGATCTGGGGAGCGGGTATTATGGCTACACCTTC. As protein: CASSQDLGSGYYGYTF.